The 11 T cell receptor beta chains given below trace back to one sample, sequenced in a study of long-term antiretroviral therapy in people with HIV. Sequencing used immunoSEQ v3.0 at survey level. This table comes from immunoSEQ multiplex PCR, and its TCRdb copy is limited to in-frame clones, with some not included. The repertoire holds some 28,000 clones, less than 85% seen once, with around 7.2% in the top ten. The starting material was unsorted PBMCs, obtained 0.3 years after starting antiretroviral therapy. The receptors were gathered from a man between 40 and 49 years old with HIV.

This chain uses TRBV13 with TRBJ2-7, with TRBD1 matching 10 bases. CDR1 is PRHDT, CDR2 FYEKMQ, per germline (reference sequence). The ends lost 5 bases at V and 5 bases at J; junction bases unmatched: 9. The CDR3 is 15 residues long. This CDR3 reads CASSPKDRGFNEQYF. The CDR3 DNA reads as TGTGCCAGCAGCCCTAAGGACAGGGGGTTCAACGAGCAGTACTTC.

The CDR3 is CASSLTSGGSTDTQYF. CDR3 DNA sequence: TGTGCCAGCAGTTTGACTAGCGGGGGGAGCACAGATACGCAGTATTTT. The V gene is TRBV6-6, the J gene TRBJ2-3; 13 bases agree with TRBD2. J was trimmed by 0 bases and V by 4 bases; bases with no gene match: 1. The CDR3 has 16 amino acids. Germline CDR1 is MNHNY and CDR2 is SVGAGI (reference sequence).

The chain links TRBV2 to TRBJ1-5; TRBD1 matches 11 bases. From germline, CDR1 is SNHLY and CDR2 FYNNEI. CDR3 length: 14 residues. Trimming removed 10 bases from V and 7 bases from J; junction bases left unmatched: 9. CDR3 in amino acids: CATRRGTGGQPQHF. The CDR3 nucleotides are TGTGCCACCCGACGTGGGACAGGGGGACAGCCCCAGCATTTT.

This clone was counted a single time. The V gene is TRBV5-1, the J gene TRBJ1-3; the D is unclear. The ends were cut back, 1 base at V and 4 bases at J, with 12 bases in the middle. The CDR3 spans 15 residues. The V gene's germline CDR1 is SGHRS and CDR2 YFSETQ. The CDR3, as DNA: TGCGCCAGCAGCTTGAACGGAGGAGAGGGAAACACCATATATTTT. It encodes CASSLNGGEGNTIYF. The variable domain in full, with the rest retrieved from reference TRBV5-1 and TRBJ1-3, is KAGVTQTPRYLIKTRGQQVTLSCSPISGHRSVSWYQQTPGQGLQFLFEYFSETQRNKGNFPGRFSGRQFSNSRSEMNVSTLELGDSALYLCASSLNGGEGNTIYFGEGSWLTVV.

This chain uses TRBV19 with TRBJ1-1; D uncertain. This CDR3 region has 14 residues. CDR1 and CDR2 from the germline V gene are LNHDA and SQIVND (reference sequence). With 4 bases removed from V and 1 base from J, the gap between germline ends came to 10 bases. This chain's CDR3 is CASSKRASNTEAFF. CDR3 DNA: TGTGCCAGTAGTAAACGGGCGTCGAACACTGAAGCTTTCTTT.

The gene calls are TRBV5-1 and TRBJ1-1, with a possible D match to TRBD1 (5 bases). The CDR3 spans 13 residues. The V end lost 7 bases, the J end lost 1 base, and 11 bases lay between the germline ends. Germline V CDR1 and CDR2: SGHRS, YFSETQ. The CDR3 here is CASRDTGNTEAFF. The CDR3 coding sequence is TGCGCCAGCCGCGATACAGGGAACACTGAAGCTTTCTTT.

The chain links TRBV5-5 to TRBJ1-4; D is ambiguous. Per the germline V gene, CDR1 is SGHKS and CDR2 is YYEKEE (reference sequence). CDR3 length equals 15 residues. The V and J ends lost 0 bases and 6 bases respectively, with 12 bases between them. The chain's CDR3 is CASSLGGKEDEKLFF. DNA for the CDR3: TGTGCCAGCAGCTTGGGAGGGAAGGAGGATGAAAAACTGTTTTTT.

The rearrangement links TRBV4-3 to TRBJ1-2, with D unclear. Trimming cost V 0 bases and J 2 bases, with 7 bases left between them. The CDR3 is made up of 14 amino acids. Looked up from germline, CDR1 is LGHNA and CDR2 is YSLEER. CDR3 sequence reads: CASSQDERNYGYTF. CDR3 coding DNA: TGCGCCAGCAGCCAAGATGAGCGCAACTATGGCTACACCTTC.

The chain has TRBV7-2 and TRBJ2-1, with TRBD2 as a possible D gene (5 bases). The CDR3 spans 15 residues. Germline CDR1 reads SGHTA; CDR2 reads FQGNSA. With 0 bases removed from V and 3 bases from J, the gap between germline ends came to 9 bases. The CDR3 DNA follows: TGTGCCAGCAGCTTAGCGGCTAGCCTCTACAATGAGCAGTTCTTC. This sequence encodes CASSLAASLYNEQFF.

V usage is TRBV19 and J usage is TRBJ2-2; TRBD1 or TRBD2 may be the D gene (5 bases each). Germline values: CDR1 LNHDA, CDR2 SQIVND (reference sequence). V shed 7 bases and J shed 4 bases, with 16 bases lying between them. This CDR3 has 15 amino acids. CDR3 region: CASTMGLAVTGELFF. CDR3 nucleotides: TGTGCCAGTACCATGGGGCTAGCTGTCACCGGGGAGCTGTTTTTT.

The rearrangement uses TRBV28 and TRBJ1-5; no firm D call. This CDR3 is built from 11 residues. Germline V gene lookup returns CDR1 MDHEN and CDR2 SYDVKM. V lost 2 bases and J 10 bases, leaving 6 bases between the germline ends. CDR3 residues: CASSLHSPQHF. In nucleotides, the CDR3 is TGTGCCAGCAGTTTACACAGTCCCCAGCATTTT.